This TCR beta chain was sequenced for a study of blood T cell repertoires in COVID-19. Study at large: Samples taken during acute and convalescent COVID-19 were collected in the United States, Italy and Spain.

Authors' methods: Estimation of nucleated cell counts relied on the amplification of reference gene primers. Clones were sequenced by immunoSEQ multiplex PCR, and TCRdb holds only the in-frame ones, with some missing. D and trimming were read from the DNA, whereas the V and J calls and clone size are those reported in that table. The data show roughly 140,000 clones, approximately 80% seen once. The sample consisted of peripheral blood. This receptor was taken from an elderly woman in a cohort sampled during active or convalescent COVID-19.

The CDR3, as DNA: TGTGCCAGCAGCCAAGGGCAGATGAACACTGAAGCTTTCTTT. It specifies CASSQGQMNTEAFF. The V and J genes are TRBV3-1 (or the pseudogene TRBV3-2) and TRBJ1-1; D remains ambiguous. The germline CDR1 and CDR2 sequences are LGHDT and YNNKEL (reference sequence). This CDR3 spans 14 amino acids. V lost 1 base and J 0 bases, leaving 6 bases between the germline ends.